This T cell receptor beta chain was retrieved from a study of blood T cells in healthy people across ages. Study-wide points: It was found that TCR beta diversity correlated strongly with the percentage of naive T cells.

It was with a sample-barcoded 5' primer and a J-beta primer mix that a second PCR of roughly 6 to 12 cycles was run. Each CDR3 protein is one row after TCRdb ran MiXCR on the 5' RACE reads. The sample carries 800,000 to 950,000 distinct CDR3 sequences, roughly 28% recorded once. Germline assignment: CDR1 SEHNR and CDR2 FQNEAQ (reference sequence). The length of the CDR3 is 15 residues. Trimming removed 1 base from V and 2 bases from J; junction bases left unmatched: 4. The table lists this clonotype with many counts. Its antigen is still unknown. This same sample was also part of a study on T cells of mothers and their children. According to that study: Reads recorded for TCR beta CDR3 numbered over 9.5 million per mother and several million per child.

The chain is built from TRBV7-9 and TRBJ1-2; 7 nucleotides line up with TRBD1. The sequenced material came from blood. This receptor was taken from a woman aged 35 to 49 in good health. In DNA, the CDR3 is TGTGCCAGCAGCTTAGTGGGACAGACAAACTATGGCTACACCTTC. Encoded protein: CASSLVGQTNYGYTF.